The clone carrying this T cell receptor (beta chain) was counted ten times or more. The antigen is unknown. This record belongs to a study of T cells in Graves' hyperthyroidism and ophthalmopathy. Notes on the study in general: Most thyroid clonotypes with frequency above 0.001 were detected in blood. Ophthalmopathy was told apart from stable hyperthyroidism by a 13 V-J model.

The CDR3 runs 14 residues. Trimming removed 2 bases at V and 5 bases at J, with 12 bases between. Germline loops: CDR1 SGHTA, CDR2 FQGNSA. The diagnoses drew upon clinical symptoms, serum thyroxine and TRAb, thyroid ultrasound and orbital computed tomography. The TCR beta CDR3 regions underwent amplification using RNA transcripts as the source. RT-PCR in the first round (using the HTBI primer set) targeted the TCR CDR3. TCRdb reanalysed the multiplex PCR reads using MiXCR and keeps one entry per CDR3 protein. The table records 480,000 or so distinct CDR3 sequences, 40% to 50% of them present only once.

Material for sequencing was peripheral blood or thyroid tissue (not recorded which). The chain joins TRBV7-2 to TRBJ1-1; D is unresolved. The origin of this receptor is an adult woman with Graves' disease, either hyperthyroidism or ophthalmopathy (not recorded which). CDR3 coding DNA: TGTGCCAGCAGCTTAACCTTCGCGGCGACTGAAGCTTTCTTT. Amino acid sequence: CASSLTFAATEAFF.